The clone carrying this TCR beta chain was counted only a few times. Its matching antigen is unknown. The data were taken from a study of STAT5B mutations in CD4+ large granular lymphocyte leukemia. Study outcomes and limitations: No patients shared main leukemic clonotypes, though around 24% appeared at low frequency elsewhere.

V was cut by 5 bases and J by 4 bases, with 20 bases left in between. The CDR3 is 16 residues long. CDR1 and CDR2 from the germline V gene are SEHNR and FQNEAQ (reference sequence). Assay used: immunoSEQ multiplex PCR; TCRdb lists only in-frame clones, some missing. The sample holds 23,000 or so clones, 74% seen once. Input material: CD4+ T cells from blood buffy coats. The sequence was obtained from a human donor in good health. The V gene is TRBV7-9, the J gene TRBJ1-1; perhaps TRBD1 as D (6 bases). The CDR3 is CASSKTGTFGGTEAFF. The CDR3 DNA is TGTGCCAGCAGCAAGACAGGTACTTTCGGAGGCACTGAAGCTTTCTTT.